The next 2 T cell receptor beta chains were all read from a single sample in a study of shared clonotypes between healthy human individuals. The protocol was immunoSEQ multiplex PCR, while the TCRdb copy is restricted to in-frame clones and leaves out a portion. The table records more than 2,000,000 clones, roughly 93% of them present only once. The sequenced material came from naive CD4+ T cells from PBMCs. As for subset: CD45RA+ positively selected. The origin of the receptors is a man between 18 and 35 years old in good health. Some clones in this sample may be carry-over from other donors' samples.

This chain links TRBV15 with TRBJ2-1, with 10 bases fitting TRBD1. The CDR3 extends over 17 amino acids. Trimming at V came to 0 bases and at J to 7 bases, leaving 9 bases not matched to a gene. Germline loops: CDR1 LNHNV, CDR2 YYDKDF (reference sequence). The CDR3 protein is CATSRDLETGGVNEQFF. DNA for the CDR3: TGTGCCACCAGCAGAGATTTGGAGACAGGGGGCGTAAATGAGCAGTTCTTC.

This chain joins TRBV15 and TRBJ1-4; 8 nucleotides match TRBD1. Trimming cost V 1 base and J 5 bases; bases outside gene matches: 6. The CDR3 extends over 16 amino acids. Germline V gene lookup returns CDR1 LNHNV and CDR2 YYDKDF (reference sequence). CDR3 sequence: CATSRAPTGANEKLFF. The CDR3 nucleotides read TGTGCCACCAGCAGAGCCCCGACAGGGGCAAATGAAAAACTGTTTTTT. The full variable domain, rest sourced from reference TRBV15 and TRBJ1-4, is DAMVIQNPRYQVTQFGKPVTLSCSQTLNHNVMYWYQQKSSQAPKLLFHYYDKDFNNEADTPDNFQSRRPNTSFCFLDIRSPGLGDTAMYLCATSRAPTGANEKLFFGSGTQLSVL.